This is a list of T cell receptor beta chains from one sample in a study of blood T cell repertoires in COVID-19. The protocol was immunoSEQ multiplex PCR, while the TCRdb copy is restricted to in-frame clones and leaves out a portion. Of approximately 180,000 clones listed, approximately 85% are singletons. The sequenced sample was PBMCs or T cells enriched from blood (not recorded which). The source is a man aged 40-55 years who had recovered from COVID-19. Each CDR3 is given with its conserved first and last residue. The D gene is left open where the match is weak. Not every row has a clone size; where given, it reads once, few, many or a size class.

CDR3 DNA: TGCGCCAGCAGCTTGGCCGGTGACAGGGATCAGCCCCAGCATTTT
CDR3 protein: CASSLAGDRDQPQHF
D gene: TRBD1
clone size: -
V gene: TRBV5-1
J gene: TRBJ1-5

CDR3 DNA: TGTGCCAGCAGCGTAGCGACTGCCCAAGAGACCCAGTACTTC
CDR3 protein: CASSVATAQETQYF
D gene: -
clone size: -
V gene: TRBV9
J gene: TRBJ2-5

CDR3 DNA: TGTGCCAGCACCCAAGGGGGGACAGGGTTTTACGAGCAGTACTTC
CDR3 protein: CASTQGGTGFYEQYF
D gene: TRBD1
clone size: -
V gene: TRBV27
J gene: TRBJ2-7

CDR3 DNA: TGTGCCAGCAGCCAAACCAGGGACAGGGAAAAGCAGGGGGCCAACGTCCTGACTTTC
CDR3 protein: CASSQTRDREKQGANVLTF
D gene: TRBD1
clone size: -
V gene: TRBV14
J gene: TRBJ2-6

CDR3 DNA: TGTGCCAGCAGTGAAGCGAGGACTAGCGGGACTCGAAATGAGCAGTTCTTC
CDR3 protein: CASSEARTSGTRNEQFF
D gene: TRBD2
clone size: -
V gene: TRBV2
J gene: TRBJ2-1

CDR3 DNA: TGTGCCAGCAGTTCACGCCTCGGGACAGGGAGGTATTCACCCCTCCACTTT
CDR3 protein: CASSSRLGTGRYSPLHF
D gene: TRBD1
clone size: -
V gene: TRBV27
J gene: TRBJ1-6

CDR3 DNA: TGTGCCAGTAGGGTGACAGGGGGCGAAGGCAATCAGCCCCAGCATTTT
CDR3 protein: CASRVTGGEGNQPQHF
D gene: TRBD1
clone size: -
V gene: TRBV19
J gene: TRBJ1-5

CDR3 DNA: TGTGCCAGCAGCTTAGACAGGGGGGACTACGAGCAGTACTTC
CDR3 protein: CASSLDRGDYEQYF
D gene: TRBD1
clone size: -
V gene: TRBV7-8
J gene: TRBJ2-7

CDR3 DNA: TGTGCCAGCAGTTTGACAGGGGCCAACTATGGCTACACCTTC
CDR3 protein: CASSLTGANYGYTF
D gene: TRBD1
clone size: -
V gene: TRBV28
J gene: TRBJ1-2

CDR3 DNA: TGCAGCGTTAGGGGGGACAGGGGAGGAACTGAAGCTTTCTTT
CDR3 protein: CSVRGDRGGTEAFF
D gene: TRBD1
clone size: -
V gene: TRBV29-1
J gene: TRBJ1-1

CDR3 DNA: TGTGCCAGCAGTTACCAAGCTGACAGGGGCTACGAGCAGTACTTC
CDR3 protein: CASSYQADRGYEQYF
D gene: TRBD1
clone size: -
V gene: TRBV6-5
J gene: TRBJ2-7

CDR3 DNA: TGTGCCAGCAGTCCTCAAAAGACTCCTAATAGCAATACGCAGTATTTT
CDR3 protein: CASSPQKTPNSNTQYF
D gene: -
clone size: -
V gene: TRBV27
J gene: TRBJ2-3

CDR3 DNA: TGTGCCAGCGAGGGACAGAAGGTTCCCAATCAGCCCCAGCATTTT
CDR3 protein: CASEGQKVPNQPQHF
D gene: TRBD1
clone size: -
V gene: TRBV28
J gene: TRBJ1-5

CDR3 DNA: TGCGCCAGCAGCTTGCAAACGACGGGGTATGGCTACACCTTC
CDR3 protein: CASSLQTTGYGYTF
D gene: -
clone size: few
V gene: TRBV5-1
J gene: TRBJ1-2

CDR3 DNA: TGCGCCAGCAGCTTGCAGGGTCTTACAACTAATGAAAAACTGTTTTTT
CDR3 protein: CASSLQGLTTNEKLFF
D gene: -
clone size: -
V gene: TRBV5-1
J gene: TRBJ1-4

CDR3 DNA: TGTGCCAGCACCCCCCCGGGGGTGAACACTGAAGCTTTCTTT
CDR3 protein: CASTPPGVNTEAFF
D gene: -
clone size: -
V gene: TRBV6-5
J gene: TRBJ1-1

CDR3 DNA: TGTGCCAGCAGCTTGCCCGGGGGACAGGGGGTTTACGAGCAGTACTTC
CDR3 protein: CASSLPGGQGVYEQYF
D gene: TRBD1
clone size: -
V gene: TRBV5-6
J gene: TRBJ2-7

CDR3 DNA: TGCGCCAGCAGCTTGGCCAGTCAGGGATCCACTGAAGCTTTCTTT
CDR3 protein: CASSLASQGSTEAFF
D gene: -
clone size: -
V gene: TRBV5-1
J gene: TRBJ1-1

CDR3 DNA: TGTGCCAGCAGCTTAGATCAGGGCAAAAGATCACCCCTCCACTTT
CDR3 protein: CASSLDQGKRSPLHF
D gene: -
clone size: -
V gene: TRBV11-3
J gene: TRBJ1-6

CDR3 DNA: TGTGCCAGCAGCCGCTTGAGGGAGGGGGGGACTACGCAGTATTTT
CDR3 protein: CASSRLREGGTTQYF
D gene: -
clone size: -
V gene: TRBV7-8
J gene: TRBJ2-3

CDR3 DNA: TGTGCCAGCAGCGTAACTAGCGGGGGCCTAGGAAGGTCAGAGACCCAGTACTTC
CDR3 protein: CASSVTSGGLGRSETQYF
D gene: TRBD2
clone size: -
V gene: TRBV9
J gene: TRBJ2-5

CDR3 DNA: TGTGCCAGTAGTCTCCTCGAATGGGGAAGGGGCGCGAACACTGAAGCTTTCTTT
CDR3 protein: CASSLLEWGRGANTEAFF
D gene: -
clone size: -
V gene: TRBV19
J gene: TRBJ1-1

CDR3 DNA: TGTGCCGGGGCGGCGGGACAGGGAGGGGAGACCCAGTACTTC
CDR3 protein: CAGAAGQGGETQYF
D gene: TRBD1
clone size: -
V gene: TRBV10-3
J gene: TRBJ2-5

CDR3 DNA: TGTGCCTGGAGCTTACAGGGGGGAGGGGCCAACGTCCTGACTTTC
CDR3 protein: CAWSLQGGGANVLTF
D gene: TRBD1
clone size: -
V gene: TRBV30
J gene: TRBJ2-6

CDR3 DNA: TGTGCCAGCAGTGAAGTGGCAGGGGGAAATGAAAAACTGTTTTTT
CDR3 protein: CASSEVAGGNEKLFF
D gene: TRBD1
clone size: -
V gene: TRBV6-1
J gene: TRBJ1-4

CDR3 DNA: TGTGCCAGCAGTCCTCTAGCGGGGGGGCCGGATACGCAGTATTTT
CDR3 protein: CASSPLAGGPDTQYF
D gene: TRBD2
clone size: -
V gene: TRBV6-5
J gene: TRBJ2-3

CDR3 DNA: TGTGCCAGCAGCCAACCGGGACAGGGTTTGAACTATGGCTACACCTTC
CDR3 protein: CASSQPGQGLNYGYTF
D gene: TRBD1
clone size: -
V gene: TRBV7-2
J gene: TRBJ1-2

CDR3 DNA: TGTGCCAGCAGTACCGGGACTAGCGGGAGGAAGGAGCAGTTCTTC
CDR3 protein: CASSTGTSGRKEQFF
D gene: TRBD2
clone size: -
V gene: TRBV28
J gene: TRBJ2-1

CDR3 DNA: TGTGCCAGCAGCTCCTACTACTCAGATACGCAGTATTTT
CDR3 protein: CASSSYYSDTQYF
D gene: -
clone size: -
V gene: TRBV7-3
J gene: TRBJ2-3

CDR3 DNA: TGTGCCAGCATACTACAGGGGGGCACTGAAGCTTTCTTT
CDR3 protein: CASILQGGTEAFF
D gene: TRBD1
clone size: -
V gene: TRBV6-1
J gene: TRBJ1-1

CDR3 DNA: TGTGCCAGCAGCTTACCGTCTATTGAGGGTGTAAAAGCTTTCTTT
CDR3 protein: CASSLPSIEGVKAFF
D gene: -
clone size: few
V gene: TRBV7-9
J gene: TRBJ1-1

CDR3 DNA: TGTGCCAGCAGTTCAAGATCTGTCGCCAGGGGATACAATGAGCAGTTCTTC
CDR3 protein: CASSSRSVARGYNEQFF
D gene: -
clone size: -
V gene: TRBV28
J gene: TRBJ2-1

CDR3 DNA: TGTGCCAGCAGAAGCGGGACCTCCTACGAGCAGTACTTC
CDR3 protein: CASRSGTSYEQYF
D gene: TRBD2
clone size: -
V gene: TRBV12-3/TRBV12-4
J gene: TRBJ2-7

CDR3 DNA: TGCGCCAGCAGCCAAGATGAGGGGGCGGAAGCTTTCTTT
CDR3 protein: CASSQDEGAEAFF
D gene: TRBD1
clone size: -
V gene: TRBV4-1
J gene: TRBJ1-1

CDR3 DNA: TGTGCCAGCAGTTCATCGATTGGGACAGGAAAACCCTACGAGCAGTACTTC
CDR3 protein: CASSSSIGTGKPYEQYF
D gene: TRBD1
clone size: -
V gene: TRBV27
J gene: TRBJ2-7

CDR3 DNA: TGTGCCACCAGTGAGGGGGGACAGGGGGACTATGGCTACACCTTC
CDR3 protein: CATSEGGQGDYGYTF
D gene: TRBD1
clone size: -
V gene: TRBV24-1
J gene: TRBJ1-2

CDR3 DNA: TGTGCCAGCAGCTTAGGGACAGGGTCCTACAATGAGCAGTTCTTC
CDR3 protein: CASSLGTGSYNEQFF
D gene: TRBD1
clone size: -
V gene: TRBV7-2
J gene: TRBJ2-1

CDR3 DNA: TGTGCCAGCAGCCCCGGACTAGCGTTCACCGGGGAGCTGTTTTTT
CDR3 protein: CASSPGLAFTGELFF
D gene: TRBD2
clone size: -
V gene: TRBV13
J gene: TRBJ2-2

CDR3 DNA: TGTGCCAGGGATCGGGACAGGGTTTCCTATGGCTACACCTTC
CDR3 protein: CARDRDRVSYGYTF
D gene: TRBD1
clone size: -
V gene: TRBV6-4
J gene: TRBJ1-2

CDR3 DNA: TGTGCCAGCAGCCAAGTAGCGGGAGGTTACAATGAGCAGTTCTTC
CDR3 protein: CASSQVAGGYNEQFF
D gene: TRBD2
clone size: -
V gene: TRBV3-1/TRBV3-2
J gene: TRBJ2-1

CDR3 DNA: TGTGCCAGCTCACCTTTCGGGACAGGGGAATACAATGAGCAGTTCTTC
CDR3 protein: CASSPFGTGEYNEQFF
D gene: TRBD1
clone size: -
V gene: TRBV18
J gene: TRBJ2-1

CDR3 DNA: TGTGCCAGCAGCGGACGCTTGTGGGGCGCCTGGGATTCTGGCTACACCTTC
CDR3 protein: CASSGRLWGAWDSGYTF
D gene: -
clone size: -
V gene: TRBV21-1
J gene: TRBJ1-2

CDR3 DNA: TGTGCCAGCAGCTCCCGAGGGCCCGATACGCAGTATTTT
CDR3 protein: CASSSRGPDTQYF
D gene: -
clone size: many
V gene: TRBV7-9
J gene: TRBJ2-3

CDR3 DNA: TGTGCCAGCCCCCTTGGGCAGGCCCTGGGAGATACGCAGTATTTT
CDR3 protein: CASPLGQALGDTQYF
D gene: -
clone size: -
V gene: TRBV7-9
J gene: TRBJ2-3

CDR3 DNA: TGTGCTAGTGGCTTCCCGCAGGGCGGAGATACGCAGTATTTT
CDR3 protein: CASGFPQGGDTQYF
D gene: -
clone size: -
V gene: TRBV12-5
J gene: TRBJ2-3

CDR3 DNA: TGTGCCAGCAGCACCGAACAGCATCCGAACACTGAAGCTTTCTTT
CDR3 protein: CASSTEQHPNTEAFF
D gene: -
clone size: -
V gene: TRBV27
J gene: TRBJ1-1

CDR3 DNA: TGTGCCATCACCATGACTAGTGCCGGGGAGCTGTTTTTT
CDR3 protein: CAITMTSAGELFF
D gene: -
clone size: -
V gene: TRBV10-3
J gene: TRBJ2-2

CDR3 DNA: TGTGCCAGCACCGAGTCCGGGTCGCCCCTCCACTTT
CDR3 protein: CASTESGSPLHF
D gene: -
clone size: -
V gene: TRBV6-5
J gene: TRBJ1-6